The 24 T cell receptor beta chains reported below all come from one sample, sequenced in a study of tumor-infiltrating lymphocytes in primary liver carcinoma. The authors made TCR beta cDNA from around 500 ng total RNA with a constant-region primer. Each TCR beta library was derived from three nested multiplex PCR rounds that employed slightly modified ARM-PCR. The two initial PCR rounds, about 9 cycles each, used TRBV1-TRBV30 forward and C-beta reverse primers. Using its own MiXCR run on the multiplex PCR reads, TCRdb lists one record per CDR3 protein. The sample records roughly 120,000 distinct CDR3 sequences, roughly 75% being singletons. Co-extraction yielded RNA and DNA from 20-30 mg of unsorted bulk tissue. The sample consisted of tumor-adjacent normal liver tissue. Receptors were obtained from a woman in her sixties or seventies with primary liver carcinoma and hepatitis B virus infection.

The table lists this clonotype with a count of one. A junction boundary mismatches the germline segment, possibly from a read error. V and J are TRBV11-2 and TRBJ2-7; D is perhaps TRBD2 (5 bases). The CDR3 is 12 amino acids. Germline V gene sequence: CDR1 SGHAT, CDR2 FQNNGV. The CDR3 loop reads CASSSYDYGQYF. CDR3 coding DNA: TGTGCCAGCAGCTCCTACGACTACGGGCAGTACTTC.

Worth noting for this clonotype: Likely a read error: the CDR3 ends without its conserved phenylalanine or tryptophan. The chain joins TRBV11-2 to TRBJ2-4; TRBD2 matches at 10 bases. CDR1 and CDR2 (germline): SGHAT, FQNNGV. This CDR3 has 17 amino acids. V trimming: 8 bases; J trimming: 8 bases; junction bases outside the gene matches: 18. The chain's CDR3 is CASGPCRLLSGRDIQYL. DNA of the CDR3: TGTGCCAGCGGCCCATGCAGGCTACTAAGCGGGAGGGACATTCAGTACCTC.

Points on this clonotype: At one boundary the junction diverges from the germline segment, which might be a read error. The V and J genes are TRBV6-5 and TRBJ2-7; maybe TRBD2 (5 bases). The CDR3 runs 15 residues. The germline V gene has CDR1 MNHEY and CDR2 SVGAGI. CDR3 protein: CASCYLAEGGYEQYF. In DNA form, the CDR3 reads TGTGCCAGCTGTTACTTGGCGGAAGGAGGCTACGAGCAGTACTTC.

V and J are TRBV7-2 and TRBJ1-2; D might be TRBD1 (6 bases). Trimming pared 0 bases from V and 2 bases from J, leaving 13 bases between. Germline CDR1 SGHTA, CDR2 FQGNSA. The length of the CDR3 is 16 residues. The CDR3 DNA is TGTGCCAGCAGCTTAGCGCCGGGGGGCGCCAACTATGGCTACACCTTC. This gives the protein CASSLAPGGANYGYTF.

Points on this clonotype: An end of the junction differs from the germline gene, which may be a read error. The chain links TRBV5-4 to TRBJ1-1, with D maybe TRBD1 (5 bases). The germline V gene has CDR1 SGHNT and CDR2 YYREEE (reference sequence). CDR3 length: 12 amino acids. DNA for the CDR3: TGTGCCATCAGCTGGGGCAACAGTGAAGCTTTCTTT. As protein: CAISWGNSEAFF.

A remark on this clonotype: One end of the junction varies from germline; a read error may be responsible. The chain recombines TRBV7-8 with TRBJ1-6; D possibly corresponds to TRBD1 (5 bases). Germline V gives CDR1 SGHVS, CDR2 FQNEAQ. CDR3 length: 16 residues. Here the CDR3 DNA reads TGTGCCAGCAGCTTAGATTCCTCAGGGTTCGTTTCACCCCTCCACTTC. This encodes CASSLDSSGFVSPLHF.

Note on this clonotype: Just one base apart from a much larger clone, this may be a read error. The rearrangement joins TRBV10-3 to TRBJ2-1; D remains ambiguous. The CDR3 runs 14 residues. Germline V CDR1 and CDR2: ENHRY, SYGVKD. The CDR3 DNA reads as TGTGCCATCAGTGGAGACTTGACCTACAATGGGCAGTTCTTC. Its protein product is CAISGDLTYNGQFF.

As DNA, the CDR3 is TGCAGCGTTACAGGGGATCTTGACAATGAGCAGTTCTTC. It encodes CSVTGDLDNEQFF. The chain employs TRBV29-1 and TRBJ2-1; 7 bases match TRBD1. CDR3 size: 13 residues. In germline, CDR1 is SQVTM, CDR2 ANQGSEA. Unmatched junction bases numbered 6, after V lost 5 bases and J lost 5 bases.

By frequency in the sample, this clonotype is medium-sized. This chain connects TRBV11-3 to TRBJ1-1; D might be TRBD1 (5 bases). The V gene's germline CDR1 is SGHNT and CDR2 YENEEA. Trimming pared 5 bases from V and 3 bases from J, leaving 13 bases between. CDR3 length: 14 amino acids. For the CDR3, the DNA is TGTGCCAGCAGCCTAACCGGGGGGTACACTGAAGCTTTCTTT. Translated, it gives CASSLTGGYTEAFF. Filled out from reference TRBV11-3 and TRBJ1-1, the complete variable domain reads EAGVVQSPRYKIIEKKQPVAFWCNPISGHNTLYWYLQNLGQGPELLIRYENEEAVDDSQLPKDRFSAERLKGVDSTLKIQPAELGDSAVYLCASSLTGGYTEAFFGQGTRLTVV.

This clonotype was counted at least ten times. This rearrangement joins TRBV7-9 to TRBJ1-2; D is unclear. The germline V gene has CDR1 SEHNR and CDR2 FQNEAQ (reference sequence). V shed 3 bases and J shed 3 bases, with 8 bases lying between them. This CDR3 region has 13 residues. The CDR3: CASSFEGDYGYTF. CDR3 DNA: TGTGCCAGCAGCTTCGAGGGAGACTATGGCTACACCTTC.

This clonotype was seen ten or more times. The V call is TRBV10-2, the J call TRBJ2-4; 8 bases match TRBD2. After removal of 7 bases from V and 8 bases from J, the junction contained 10 bases not matched to a gene. The CDR3 consists of 14 residues. CDR1 and CDR2 from the germline V gene are WSHSY and SAAADI. CDR3 protein: CASNGGLGQDIQYF. DNA for the CDR3: TGCGCCAGCAATGGGGGACTAGGACAAGACATTCAGTACTTC.

This chain uses TRBV2 with TRBJ2-7, with a possible D match to TRBD1 (6 bases). Between the trimmed V and J ends, which lost 4 bases and 0 bases, there was a span of 13 bases. The length of the CDR3 is 15 residues. Germline V gene data show CDR1 as SNHLY and CDR2 as FYNNEI. The CDR3 DNA follows: TGTGCCAGCAGTGCGTCGAGGGGGTACTCCTACGAGCAGTACTTC. Translated: CASSASRGYSYEQYF.

On this clonotype: This CDR3 fails to terminate in the conserved phenylalanine or tryptophan, so it likely reflects a read error. Because the CDR3's place on the DNA is in doubt, the DNA is left out and the CDR3 is given as listed by TCRdb. The chain employs TRBV12-3 or TRBV12-4 and TRBJ1-4; TRBD1 is taken as the D call from the table, unchecked against the DNA. Termini included, the CDR3 measures 16 amino acids. The CDR3 loop is CASSLVWGRGGEKLFS.

In regard to this clonotype: A read error may produce the germline difference seen at one junction end. The chain recombines TRBV10-3 with TRBJ2-2; TRBD1 is a possible D gene (6 bases). Germline lookup yields CDR1 ENHRY and CDR2 SYGVKD. This CDR3 contains 15 residues. For the CDR3, the DNA is TGTGCCATCAGGGACAGTGGGAAGGACACCGGGGAACTGTTTTTT. Translating it yields CAIRDSGKDTGELFF.

Comment on this clonotype: This is likely a read error, given that the CDR3 carries no conserved phenylalanine or tryptophan at its end. V and J are TRBV12-3 or TRBV12-4 and TRBJ2-5; 8 bases map to TRBD2. After removal of 6 bases from V and 5 bases from J, the junction contained 11 bases not matched to a gene. The CDR3 has 15 residues. In nucleotides, the CDR3 is TGTGCCAGCAGGCCCGGGACTAGGCTGAAGGAGACCCAGTACTAC. Translated, it gives CASRPGTRLKETQYY.

This clonotype was observed many times. A much more abundant neighbour one base away suggests this may be a read error. This sequence joins TRBV11-2 and TRBJ2-3; D is uncertain. The CDR3 runs 14 residues. V was shortened by 1 base and J by 4 bases, with 9 bases between the two germline ends. Germline V CDR1 and CDR2: SGHAT, FQNNGV. CDR3 loop: CASSLGVVADTQYF. CDR3 DNA sequence: TGTGCCAGCAGCTTAGGGGTAGTAGCAGATACGCAGTATTTT.

Details on this clonotype: A read error may explain this, as a much larger clone is one base away. The V call is TRBV5-1, the J call TRBJ1-6, with D possibly TRBD1 on 6 matching bases. The CDR3 length is 14 residues. The V gene's germline CDR1 is SGHRS and CDR2 YFSETQ. The CDR3, as DNA: TGCACCAGCAGCGGGGGGCTCCAAAATTCACCCCTCCACTTT. Protein product: CTSSGGLQNSPLHF.

Comments on this clonotype: Being one base from a much bigger clone, this may be a read error. The chain couples TRBV25-1 to TRBJ2-1; D not resolved. The germline CDR1 and CDR2 sequences are MGHDK and SYGVNS. The CDR3 covers 13 residues. For the CDR3, the DNA is TGTGCCTGCAGTGATGCGTTGCGCAATGAGCAGTTCTTC. This encodes CACSDALRNEQFF.

A note on this clonotype: The missing conserved phenylalanine or tryptophan at the end of this CDR3 makes a read error likely. The rearrangement links TRBV11-2 to TRBJ2-7; possibly TRBD2 for D (5 bases). CDR1 and CDR2 (germline): SGHAT, FQNNGV. CDR3 length equals 13 residues. Trimming shortened V by 5 bases and J by 9 bases, and 17 bases separated the two germline ends. The DNA of the CDR3 is TGTGCCAGCAGCCCGAGCGGATTCAACGTGCAGTACTTA. This codes for CASSPSGFNVQYL.

Regarding this clonotype: A read error is likely, as this CDR3 ends without the conserved phenylalanine or tryptophan. V usage is TRBV28 and J usage is TRBJ1-1; 7 positions agree with TRBD1. Per germline, CDR1 MDHEN and CDR2 SYDVKM. CDR3 length: 13 amino acids. Trimming took 5 bases from V and 8 from J; bases not matched to a gene: 8. The CDR3 is CASSAFGRGEAFY. The CDR3 DNA follows: TGTGCCAGCAGTGCCTTTGGCAGGGGGGAAGCTTTCTAT.

A remark on this clonotype: An end of the junction differs from the germline gene, which may be a read error. The V and J genes are TRBV4-1 and TRBJ1-2; maybe TRBD1 (5 bases). The CDR3 sequence is 16 residues long. Germline loops: CDR1 MGHRA, CDR2 YSYEKL. The CDR3, as DNA: TGCGCCAGTAGCCAAGATCAGTGGACAATATCGGGTGGCTACACCTTC. Protein: CASSQDQWTISGGYTF.

A remark on this clonotype: This may be a read error, as it is one base from a much larger clone. The chain recombines TRBV6-1 with TRBJ1-2; D gene ambiguous. The V gene's germline CDR1 is MNHNS and CDR2 SASEGT. The CDR3 contains 15 residues. The CDR3 loop is CGSSTLLDGSYGYTF. The CDR3, as DNA: TGTGGCAGCAGTACCCTACTCGACGGTTCCTATGGCTACACCTTC.

In the case of this clonotype: The germline gene is not matched at one end of the junction; a read error may be the cause. The chain uses TRBV28 and TRBJ2-4, with 9 bases aligning to TRBD2. Germline values: CDR1 MDHEN, CDR2 SYDVKM. CDR3 length: 16 amino acids. Here the CDR3 reads CAGSSNSGRLGNIQYF. The CDR3 DNA is TGTGCCGGCAGTTCCAATAGCGGGAGATTAGGAAACATTCAGTACTTC.

The rearrangement links TRBV11-2 to TRBJ2-1; D unresolved. V dropped 5 bases and J dropped 11 bases, with 19 bases sitting between them. This CDR3 region has 14 residues. Germline lookup yields CDR1 SGHAT and CDR2 FQNNGV. CDR3 loop: CASSIRWRNNKQFF. CDR3 DNA: TGTGCCAGCAGCATAAGGTGGCGGAACAACAAGCAGTTCTTC.